Each of the 16 T cell receptor beta chains below was sequenced from the same sample in a study of blood T cells in healthy people across ages. Alongside a J-beta primer mix, a sample-barcoded 5' primer served in a second PCR lasting roughly 6 to 11 cycles. TCRdb re-analysed the 5' RACE reads in MiXCR, keeping a single row per CDR3 protein. The table includes about 560,000 distinct CDR3 sequences, approximately 26% detected once. The same sample was also studied in work on T cells of mothers and their children.

Sequencing was done on a sample of blood. These receptors originate from a boy aged 2 to 9 in good health.

The chain carries TRBV12-3 or TRBV12-4 and TRBJ2-7; D is possibly TRBD1 (5 bases). V gave up 2 bases and J gave up 4 bases, with 15 bases separating them. The CDR3 is 15 amino acids. CDR3 sequence reads: CASSLRPMKGYEQYF. Written as DNA, the CDR3 is TGTGCCAGCAGTTTACGTCCCATGAAGGGGTACGAGCAGTACTTC.

The rearrangement uses TRBV10-3 and TRBJ2-7; TRBD1 or TRBD2 may be the D gene (5 bases each). The CDR3 runs 16 residues. With 3 bases removed from V and 0 bases from J, the gap between germline ends came to 15 bases. From germline, CDR1 is ENHRY and CDR2 SYGVKD. CDR3 in amino acids: CAISDLVGPSSYEQYF. The CDR3, as DNA: TGTGCCATCAGTGACCTCGTGGGACCGAGCTCCTACGAGCAGTACTTC.

The chain employs TRBV29-1 and TRBJ2-5; D uncertain. Matching the DNA end better, TRBJ2-1 makes the J call doubtful. The V gene's germline CDR1 is SQVTM and CDR2 ANQGSEA. This CDR3 contains 11 residues. The CDR3 sequence is CSVESANEQFF. The CDR3 DNA is TGCAGCGTTGAGTCTGCCAATGAGCAGTTCTTC.

The V call is TRBV10-3, the J call TRBJ1-5; no reliable D call. Germline-derived CDR1 and CDR2 are ENHRY and SYGVKD. V was cut by 3 bases and J by 2 bases, with 11 bases left in between. CDR3 length: 15 amino acids. CDR3 nucleotide sequence: TGTGCCATCAGTGAAACGGAGTCGGGCAATCAGCCCCAGCATTTT. Translation gives CAISETESGNQPQHF.

This clonotype was detected only a few times. The chain recombines TRBV5-1 with TRBJ2-2; the D gene is possibly TRBD2 (6 bases). CDR3 length equals 16 residues. The ends were cut back, 3 bases at V and 0 bases at J, with 12 bases in the middle. Germline values: CDR1 SGHRS, CDR2 YFSETQ. The CDR3: CASSSGEPANTGELFF. CDR3 in DNA: TGCGCCAGCAGCTCGGGAGAACCCGCGAACACCGGGGAGCTGTTTTTT.

This clonotype has only a few counts. The genes are TRBV6-5 and TRBJ1-3, with D uncertain. This CDR3 is built from 13 residues. V shed 8 bases and J shed 0 bases, with 8 bases lying between them. From germline, CDR1 is MNHEY and CDR2 SVGAGI. The CDR3 is CASRPISGNTIYF. The CDR3 region has the DNA TGTGCCAGCCGTCCGATCTCTGGAAACACCATATATTTT.

This clonotype occurred a few times. This chain connects TRBV12-3 or TRBV12-4 to TRBJ1-3, with 7 bases matching TRBD1. CDR3 length: 15 residues. The trim removed 6 bases at V and 0 bases at J, leaving 5 bases unmatched. CDR3 bases: TGTGCCAGCAGAAACCCAGGGGGCTCTGGAAACACCATATATTTT. This sequence encodes CASRNPGGSGNTIYF.

This chain uses TRBV27 with TRBJ1-4; D uncertain. Trimming stripped 6 bases from V and 3 bases from J, with 11 bases between. The CDR3 runs to 14 residues. CDR1 is MNHEY, CDR2 SMNVEV, per germline (reference sequence). The CDR3 DNA is TGTGCCAGCAGAGACCTACGATCTAATGAAAAACTGTTTTTT. This codes for CASRDLRSNEKLFF.

The chain carries TRBV12-3 or TRBV12-4 and TRBJ2-4; D might be TRBD1 (6 bases). Trimming removed 5 bases from V and 11 bases from J, with 10 bases in between. This CDR3 has 11 residues. The CDR3 loop reads CASSLQGVQYF. As DNA, the CDR3 is TGTGCCAGCAGTCTACAGGGAGTTCAGTACTTC.

This clonotype occurred a few times. The chain uses TRBV10-2 and TRBJ2-6; D is undetermined. This CDR3 has 19 amino acids. Germline V CDR1 and CDR2: WSHSY, SAAADI. Trimming left V 0 bases short and J 0 bases short, with 15 bases between. CDR3 protein: CASSESWGKDLSGANVLTF. The CDR3 bases are TGCGCCAGCAGTGAGTCGTGGGGTAAGGACCTCTCTGGGGCCAACGTCCTGACTTTC.

The chain couples TRBV5-1 to TRBJ2-3, with TRBD1 matching 11 bases. The germline V gene has CDR1 SGHRS and CDR2 YFSETQ. CDR3 length: 16 residues. With V trimmed by 3 bases and J by 2 bases, 5 bases remained unmatched. The CDR3 nucleotides are TGCGCCAGCAGCTCGGGGGACAGGGGGATCACAGATACGCAGTATTTT. Protein sequence: CASSSGDRGITDTQYF.

This chain uses TRBV29-1 with TRBJ2-3, with D perhaps matching TRBD1 (5 bases). Germline CDR1 and CDR2: SQVTM and ANQGSEA. V was trimmed by 4 bases and J by 5 bases, leaving 13 bases between them. CDR3 length: 13 residues. CDR3 amino acids: CSVASQGRDTQYF. Written as DNA, the CDR3 is TGCAGCGTTGCGTCGCAGGGCAGAGATACGCAGTATTTT.

V gene TRBV18 combines with J gene TRBJ2-7, with 10 bases matching TRBD1. J lost 5 bases, V lost 6 bases, and 7 bases had no gene match. The CDR3 is made up of 14 amino acids. The germline CDR1 and CDR2 sequences are KGHSH and LQKENI. In DNA, the CDR3 is TGTGCCAGCTCCACGGGGACAGGGGCGGACGAGCAGTACTTC. Translating it yields CASSTGTGADEQYF.

The sample holds many counts of this clonotype. J is TRBJ2-5 and V is TRBV12-3 or TRBV12-4; TRBD1 aligns across 8 bases. This CDR3 comprises 14 residues. With V trimmed by 6 bases and J by 4 bases, 7 bases remained unmatched. CDR3 loop: CASRQTGTGETQYF. Here the CDR3 DNA reads TGTGCCAGCAGGCAAACAGGGACAGGAGAGACCCAGTACTTC.

The rearrangement links TRBV7-2 to TRBJ2-5, with D perhaps assigned TRBD1 or TRBD2 (6 bases each). The germline gives CDR1 SGHTA, CDR2 FQGNSA. V lost 5 bases and J 5 bases, leaving 21 bases between the germline ends. This CDR3 is built from 16 residues. CDR3 sequence reads: CASSQGQALARETQYF. The CDR3 coding sequence is TGTGCCAGCAGCCAGGGACAAGCCCTAGCGCGGGAGACCCAGTACTTC.

The table lists this clonotype with a few counts. The chain links TRBV20-1 to TRBJ2-5; 12 positions agree with TRBD2. Matching the DNA end better, TRBJ2-1 makes the J call doubtful. CDR1 and CDR2 (germline): DFQATT, SNEGSKA (reference sequence). The CDR3 is made up of 14 amino acids. As DNA, the CDR3 is TGCAGTTCTACGACTAGCGGGAGAGGCTATGAGCAGTTCTTC. Its translation is CSSTTSGRGYEQFF.